A single sample gave rise to the 17 T cell receptor beta chains below, sequenced in a study of Ad26.COV2.S vaccination and SARS-CoV-2 variants (dated by TCRdb to about 2021). Receptor amplification or capture employed the immunoSEQ multiplex PCR assay. The clones in this table, taken by TCRdb from immuneACCESS, are in-frame only. Not every clone is retained; where verified, under half of the shortfall comes from an unresolved V gene, and the cause of the rest is unknown. The sample yields 380,000 or so clones; about 87% were counted once. The ten largest account for around 6.4% of the sample. According to the study, the label for this sample's treatment or condition signals: roughly 18 received Ad26.COV2.S at low or high dose, single or two shots; about 5 received placebo; per-sample allocation not given. For vaccine and placebo recipients, repertoires were sequenced using samples collected on day 63 after the first injection.

This specimen consisted of peripheral blood, obtained in a trial of Ad26.COV2.S vaccine versus placebo. The receptors were sampled from a person aged 18 to 65 who received the Ad26.COV2.S COVID-19 vaccine or a placebo.

For this clone: Other DNA sequences in this specimen translate into the identical CDR3. CDR3 loop: CASSPGGRSTGELFF. The CDR3 DNA is TGTGCCAGCTCACCAGGGGGGCGGAGCACCGGGGAGCTGTTTTTT. This chain links TRBV18 with TRBJ2-2; D assignment may be TRBD1 or TRBD2 (6 bases each). The V and J ends lost 2 bases and 4 bases respectively, with 11 bases between them. The CDR3 is 15 amino acids. CDR1 and CDR2 (germline): KGHSH, LQKENI.

The chain is built from TRBV27 and TRBJ1-2; 7 nucleotides match TRBD1. V lost 7 bases, J lost 8 bases, and 13 bases stayed unmatched. Germline values: CDR1 MNHEY, CDR2 SMNVEV (reference sequence). The CDR3 sequence is 14 residues long. DNA for the CDR3: TGTGCCAGCACCGATCTACAGGGGTTGGGGGGCTACACCTTC. This sequence encodes CASTDLQGLGGYTF.

The table lists this clone with a few counts. This rearrangement joins TRBV4-1 to TRBJ1-2; perhaps TRBD1 as D (5 bases). V lost 0 bases, J lost 1 base, and 15 bases lay in between. The germline V gene encodes CDR1 MGHRA and CDR2 YSYEKL. The CDR3 consists of 17 residues. CDR3 residues: CASSQDSAEGINYGYTF. In DNA form, the CDR3 reads TGCGCCAGCAGCCAAGATTCGGCGGAGGGGATTAACTATGGCTACACCTTC.

The gene calls are TRBV5-8 and TRBJ1-1; D perhaps matches TRBD1 (5 bases). The CDR3 consists of 13 residues. The V gene's germline CDR1 is SGHTS and CDR2 YDEGEE. V was trimmed by 9 bases and J by 1 base, leaving 13 bases between them. The CDR3 sequence is CATQGFQNTEAFF. DNA for the CDR3: TGTGCCACCCAGGGTTTCCAGAACACTGAAGCTTTCTTT.

The J gene is TRBJ1-6, the V gene TRBV6-6, with 7 bases aligning to TRBD1. Germline CDR1 MNHNY, CDR2 SVGAGI (reference sequence). The V and J ends lost 6 bases and 4 bases, in that order; junction bases with no gene match: 9. The CDR3 sequence is 16 residues long. CDR3 bases: TGTGCCAGCAGCCTCCCGTTACAGGGGTATAATTCACCCCTCCACTTT. This codes for CASSLPLQGYNSPLHF.

This rearrangement joins TRBV12-3 or TRBV12-4 to TRBJ1-6; D gene ambiguous. Trimming took off 7 bases at V and 7 bases at J, with 11 bases between the two ends. CDR3 length: 13 amino acids. The CDR3: CASTLNRNSPLHF. The DNA of the CDR3 is TGTGCCAGCACCCTTAACAGAAATTCACCCCTCCACTTT.

The sample holds one count of this clone. This sequence joins TRBV2 and TRBJ1-5, with 8 bases lining up with TRBD1. The CDR3 length is 16 residues. CDR1 is SNHLY, CDR2 FYNNEI, per germline. The trim removed 5 bases at V and 3 bases at J, leaving 9 bases unmatched. CDR3 in amino acids: CASSMMTGVDNQPQHF. DNA of the CDR3: TGTGCCAGCAGTATGATGACAGGGGTGGACAATCAGCCCCAGCATTTT.

V is TRBV6-2 or TRBV6-3 and J is TRBJ1-2; TRBD1 is a possible D gene (6 bases). V was trimmed by 2 bases and J by 3 bases, leaving 10 bases between them. CDR3 length: 14 amino acids. The germline CDR1 and CDR2 sequences are MNHEY and SVGEGT. DNA for the CDR3: TGTGCCAGCAGTTACAGGGCAGGGGACTATGGCTACACCTTC. Its translation: CASSYRAGDYGYTF.

This clone has a single count. The chain couples TRBV6-5 to TRBJ2-5, with a tentative D call TRBD2 (5 bases). Trimming shortened V by 7 bases and J by 4 bases, and 16 bases separated the two germline ends. The CDR3 has 14 residues. CDR1 is MNHEY and CDR2 is SVGAGI in the germline V gene. The CDR3 nucleotides read TGTGCCAGCAATTGGGAGACGGCCGGAGAGACCCAGTACTTC. It codes for CASNWETAGETQYF.

This clone was seen only once. The CDR3 is CASSDGNEQFF. CDR3 coding DNA: TGTGCCAGCAGCGACGGTAATGAGCAGTTCTTC. The chain has TRBV5-6 and TRBJ2-1; D is unclear. CDR1 SGHDT and CDR2 YYEEEE come from the germline V gene. Trimming took off 4 bases at V and 7 bases at J, with 6 bases between the two ends. The CDR3 extends over 11 amino acids. Full variable domain (remainder filled in from reference TRBV5-6 and TRBJ2-1): DAGVTQSPTHLIKTRGQQVTLRCSPKSGHDTVSWYQQALGQGPQFIFQYYEEEERQRGNFPDRFSGHQFPNYSSELNVNALLLGDSALYLCASSDGNEQFFGPGTRLTVL.

J is TRBJ1-2 and V is TRBV29-1, with D possibly being TRBD1 (6 bases). CDR1 SQVTM and CDR2 ANQGSEA come from the germline V gene. V was shortened by 5 bases and J by 8 bases, with 15 bases between the two germline ends. This CDR3 spans 12 amino acids. The CDR3 protein is CSVQRPGVGYTF. The CDR3 DNA follows: TGCAGCGTTCAAAGGCCAGGGGTAGGCTACACCTTC.

The rearrangement links TRBV5-1 to TRBJ2-5, with TRBD2 identical over 11 bases. The J segment lost 1 base and the V segment lost 0 bases, leaving 5 bases of the junction unmatched. This CDR3 region has 17 residues. Germline CDR1 SGHRS, CDR2 YFSETQ. CDR3 amino acids: CASSLVAGGPLQETQYF. In DNA form, the CDR3 reads TGCGCCAGCAGCTTGGTAGCGGGGGGGCCTCTCCAAGAGACCCAGTACTTC. Looking up the rest from reference TRBV5-1 and TRBJ2-5 gives the full variable domain: KAGVTQTPRYLIKTRGQQVTLSCSPISGHRSVSWYQQTPGQGLQFLFEYFSETQRNKGNFPGRFSGRQFSNSRSEMNVSTLELGDSALYLCASSLVAGGPLQETQYFGPGTRLLVL.

V gene TRBV7-2 combines with J gene TRBJ1-1; D may be TRBD1 (5 bases). The CDR3 contains 14 residues. Germline assignment: CDR1 SGHTA and CDR2 FQGNSA. Trimming removed 4 bases from V and 4 bases from J, with 13 bases in between. The CDR3: CASSSNVGGTEAFF. The CDR3 region has the DNA TGTGCCAGCAGCTCCAATGTGGGGGGCACTGAAGCTTTCTTT.

This clone appeared a few times. This sequence joins TRBV20-1 and TRBJ1-1; D is unclear. The CDR3 loop spans 10 amino acids. Germline V gene data show CDR1 as DFQATT and CDR2 as SNEGSKA (reference sequence). Trimming took off 3 bases at V and 11 bases at J, with 10 bases between the two ends. As DNA, the CDR3 is TGCAGTGCTAGTTGGGAGCCGGCTTTCTTT. Translating gives CSASWEPAFF.

The chain employs TRBV11-3 and TRBJ2-3; TRBD2 agrees at 9 bases. Germline V lookup: CDR1 SGHNT, CDR2 YENEEA. V shed 1 base and J 6 bases; nucleotides not matched to a gene: 11. The CDR3 sequence is 17 residues long. The CDR3 loop is CASSLGLREGHRDTQYF. The CDR3 nucleotides are TGTGCCAGCAGCTTAGGGCTGCGGGAGGGCCACCGGGATACGCAGTATTTT.

This clone has a single count. V and J are TRBV30 and TRBJ1-2; D unclear. V lost 3 bases and J 1 base, leaving 9 bases between the germline ends. In germline, CDR1 is GTSNPN, CDR2 SVGIG (reference sequence). CDR3 length: 13 amino acids. CDR3 loop: CAWSPQRNYGYTF. The CDR3 bases are TGTGCCTGGAGCCCCCAGCGTAACTATGGCTACACCTTC.

This chain links TRBV30 with TRBJ2-7; 8 nucleotides match TRBD1. This CDR3 is 12 amino acids long. Per germline, CDR1 GTSNPN and CDR2 SVGIG (reference sequence). The V gene end was trimmed by 4 bases and the J gene end by 3 bases; junction bases not matched to a gene: 2. CDR3 loop: CAWTGGLYEQYF. DNA for the CDR3: TGTGCCTGGACAGGGGGCCTCTACGAGCAGTACTTC. Supplemented by reference TRBV30 and TRBJ2-7, the full variable domain reads SQTIHQWPATLVQPVGSPLSLECTVEGTSNPNLYWYRQAAGRGLQLLFYSVGIGQISSEVPQNLSASRPQDRQFILSSKKLLLSDSGFYLCAWTGGLYEQYFGPGTRLTVT.